This entry lists 32 T cell receptor beta chains sequenced from one sample in a study of Graves' ophthalmopathy and Graves' hyperthyroidism. TCR beta CDR3 amplification used RNA transcripts. The first round was an RT-PCR with HTBI primers, and the second round was a multiplex PCR. TCRdb itself ran the multiplex PCR reads through MiXCR, one entry per CDR3 protein. The sample yields about 400,000 distinct CDR3 sequences, roughly 21% seen once. Sequenced: peripheral blood. These TCRs come from a woman aged 18-30 years with stable Graves' hyperthyroidism.

The chain couples TRBV6-1 to TRBJ1-6; D gene unclear. Germline V gives CDR1 MNHNS, CDR2 SASEGT. This CDR3 comprises 17 residues. V lost 7 bases and J 5 bases, leaving 21 bases between the germline ends. The CDR3 nucleotides read TGTGCCAGCACCCCCACCACGGGCAGCTTCAATAATTCACCCCTCCACTTT. As protein: CASTPTTGSFNNSPLHF.

DNA of the CDR3: TGCAGTGCTAGAGGTCGGCCGGGACAGCCCTACGAGCAGTACGTC. This encodes CSARGRPGQPYEQYV. The chain is built from TRBV20-1 and TRBJ2-7; 7 bases match TRBD1. Germline loops: CDR1 DFQATT, CDR2 SNEGSKA (reference sequence). This CDR3 region has 15 residues. V shed 1 base, J shed 2 bases, and the junction held 8 bases outside the gene matches.

Worth noting for this clonotype: This may be a read error, as it is one base from a much larger clone. The rearrangement links TRBV28 to TRBJ1-5, with D perhaps TRBD1 (6 bases). The V end was cut by 5 bases, the J end by 0 bases, with 11 bases between. The CDR3 extends over 15 amino acids. Germline CDR1 MDHEN, CDR2 SYDVKM. This CDR3 is CASSLWDISNQPQHF. Here the CDR3 DNA reads TGTGCCAGCAGTCTCTGGGACATTAGCAATCAGCCCCAGCATTTT. The variable domain in full, completed from reference TRBV28 and TRBJ1-5, reads DVKVTQSSRYLVKRTGEKVFLECVQDMDHENMFWYRQDPGLGLRLIYFSYDVKMKEKGDIPEGYSVSREKKERFSLILESASTNQTSMYLCASSLWDISNQPQHFGDGTRLSIL.

This clonotype was seen many times. The rearrangement links TRBV6-1 to TRBJ2-2; TRBD1 matches at 8 bases. With 10 bases clipped from V and 1 base from J, the junction kept 11 bases outside the gene matches. CDR1 is MNHNS and CDR2 is SASEGT in the germline V gene. The CDR3 sequence is 16 residues long. CDR3 residues: CATPGGGTGNTGELFF. The DNA of the CDR3 is TGTGCCACCCCAGGGGGCGGGACGGGGAACACCGGGGAGCTGTTTTTT.

This clonotype appeared many times. The rearrangement links TRBV25-1 to TRBJ1-2; 7 bases fit TRBD1. The CDR3 sequence is 14 residues long. The germline V gene encodes CDR1 MGHDK and CDR2 SYGVNS. V shed 3 bases and J 2 bases; nucleotides not matched to a gene: 3. Here the CDR3 DNA reads TGTGCCAGCAGTGACGAGACAGGGAACTATGGCTACACCTTC. Amino acid sequence: CASSDETGNYGYTF.

This clonotype was seen many times. The chain links TRBV2 to TRBJ1-1; TRBD1 is a possible D gene (5 bases). Deletions cut 7 bases from V and 5 bases from J, with 17 bases between. CDR1 is SNHLY, CDR2 FYNNEI, per germline. The CDR3 has 14 residues. The CDR3 loop is CASTPLGVGTEAFF. The CDR3 DNA sequence: TGTGCCAGCACCCCTTTGGGGGTAGGGACTGAAGCTTTCTTT.

Many counts were recorded for this clonotype. The rearrangement joins TRBV12-3 or TRBV12-4 to TRBJ1-2; maybe TRBD1 (6 bases). The CDR3 spans 16 residues. The ends were cut back, 4 bases at V and 10 bases at J, with 25 bases in the middle. The chain's CDR3 is CASSSLSGGDNEDYTF. DNA for the CDR3: TGTGCCAGCAGTTCTCTCTCCGGGGGCGATAATGAAGACTACACCTTC.

In its sample, this clonotype was seen many times. This sequence joins TRBV7-9 and TRBJ1-2; 10 bases match TRBD1. Trimming at V came to 6 bases and at J to 8 bases, leaving 6 bases not matched to a gene. The germline V gene has CDR1 SEHNR and CDR2 FQNEAQ (reference sequence). The length of the CDR3 is 13 residues. The CDR3 loop reads CASRYGTGDGYTF. CDR3 nucleotide sequence: TGTGCCAGCAGATACGGGACAGGGGACGGCTACACCTTC.

This clonotype occurred many times. This chain uses TRBV29-1 with TRBJ1-1; 7 nucleotides align to TRBD1. The CDR3 spans 12 residues. V gave up 3 bases and J gave up 7 bases; unmatched junction bases: 5. The germline gives CDR1 SQVTM, CDR2 ANQGSEA. CDR3: CSVEEGADEAFF. CDR3 DNA: TGCAGCGTTGAGGAGGGGGCGGATGAAGCTTTCTTT.

The table lists this clonotype with many counts. V usage is TRBV7-2 and J usage is TRBJ1-3; D uncertain. The germline V gene encodes CDR1 SGHTA and CDR2 FQGNSA. Trimming cost V 4 bases and J 4 bases, with 14 bases left between them. The CDR3 spans 15 residues. The CDR3 reads CASSSRLGRGNTIYF. The CDR3 DNA sequence: TGTGCCAGCAGCTCCCGGTTAGGCAGAGGAAACACCATATATTTT.

A note on this clonotype: A much larger clone differs from this one at a single base, so this may be a read error. This chain uses TRBV19 with TRBJ2-2, with unresolved D. The CDR3 covers 14 residues. Germline V lookup: CDR1 LNHDA, CDR2 SQIVND (reference sequence). V lost 8 bases and J lost 3, with 13 bases in between. The chain's CDR3 is CASLKNLDTGELFF. CDR3 DNA: TGTGCCAGTCTGAAGAACCTGGACACCGGGGAGCTGTTTTTT.

This clonotype was counted ten times or more. The chain carries TRBV20-1 and TRBJ1-1; unclear D gene. Trimming removed 5 bases at V and 10 bases at J, with 14 bases between. CDR1 is DFQATT, CDR2 SNEGSKA, per germline (reference sequence). The CDR3 contains 11 residues. For the CDR3, the DNA is TGCAGTGCTCCTCGGAACCCTGGAGCTTTCTTT. Its protein product is CSAPRNPGAFF.

This clonotype was seen many times. Since no conserved phenylalanine or tryptophan closes the CDR3, a read error is the likely cause. The chain recombines TRBV2 with TRBJ2-5; 10 nucleotides agree with TRBD1. Germline V gives CDR1 SNHLY, CDR2 FYNNEI. Trimming at V came to 8 bases and at J to 4 bases, leaving 1 base not matched to a gene. The CDR3 runs 12 residues. Here the CDR3 DNA reads TGTGCCAGCCGGGACAGGGGAGAGACCCAGTACCTC. This encodes CASRDRGETQYL.

This clonotype occurred a few times. Germline and junction disagree at one end, which may indicate a read error. The rearrangement joins TRBV10-3 to TRBJ2-7, with D perhaps matching TRBD2 (6 bases). This CDR3 has 14 amino acids. Germline V lookup: CDR1 ENHRY, CDR2 SYGVKD. This CDR3 reads CVIRLRDGSHEQYF. CDR3 in DNA: TGTGTCATCCGGCTGCGGGATGGCTCTCACGAGCAGTACTTC.

This clonotype was seen at least ten times. This chain links TRBV6-2 or TRBV6-3 with TRBJ1-1; 8 nucleotides line up with TRBD1. Trimming removed 2 bases from V and 3 bases from J; junction bases left unmatched: 11. Germline values: CDR1 MNHEY, CDR2 SVGEGT. This CDR3 has 17 amino acids. The CDR3 is CASSYAVTGGWDTEAFF. The CDR3 DNA reads as TGTGCCAGCAGTTACGCCGTCACAGGGGGTTGGGACACTGAAGCTTTCTTT.

Ten or more counts support this clonotype. The chain links TRBV20-1 to TRBJ2-7; D might be TRBD2 (5 bases). The CDR3 is 13 amino acids. Germline V CDR1 and CDR2: DFQATT, SNEGSKA (reference sequence). The ends were cut back, 3 bases at V and 3 bases at J, with 12 bases in the middle. Here the CDR3 DNA reads TGCAGTGCTAGTGGGCTAGCCTTCTACGAGCAGTACTTC. Its translation: CSASGLAFYEQYF.

There are many counts of this clonotype. The chain joins TRBV7-9 to TRBJ2-7, with D possibly TRBD1 on 5 matching bases. The V end was cut by 5 bases, the J end by 2 bases, with 16 bases between. This CDR3 has 15 amino acids. The germline V gene encodes CDR1 SEHNR and CDR2 FQNEAQ (reference sequence). CDR3 DNA sequence: TGTGCCAGCAGCCCGCAGGGTAGCTCGACCTACGAGCAGTACTTC. This codes for CASSPQGSSTYEQYF. The full variable domain, completed using reference TRBV7-9 and TRBJ2-7, is DTGVSQNPRHKITKRGQNVTFRCDPISEHNRLYWYRQTLGQGPEFLTYFQNEAQLEKSRLLSDRFSAERPKGSFSTLEIQRTEQGDSAMYLCASSPQGSSTYEQYFGPGTRLTVT.

This chain uses TRBV9 with TRBJ2-2; 9 bases align to TRBD2. CDR1 and CDR2 (germline): SGDLS, YYNGEE. The CDR3 has 16 residues. The ends lost 3 bases at V and 6 bases at J; junction bases unmatched: 9. CDR3 DNA sequence: TGTGCCAGCAGCGGCGGGGGGGTAGCAGGAGCCGGGGAGCTGTTTTTT. It codes for CASSGGGVAGAGELFF.

In its sample, this clonotype was seen many times. This sequence joins TRBV6-1 and TRBJ1-5; maybe TRBD1 (5 bases). The length of the CDR3 is 15 residues. Trimming shortened V by 3 bases and J by 0 bases, and 9 bases separated the two germline ends. The germline CDR1 and CDR2 sequences are MNHNS and SASEGT. CDR3 sequence reads: CASSEGLYSNQPQHF. CDR3 nucleotide sequence: TGTGCCAGCAGTGAGGGGCTCTATAGCAATCAGCCCCAGCATTTT.

Ten or more counts support this clonotype. The chain employs TRBV7-2 and TRBJ2-7, with unresolved D. The CDR3 runs 12 residues. Trimming removed 5 bases from V and 5 bases from J, with 10 bases in between. Germline CDR1 is SGHTA and CDR2 is FQGNSA. CDR3 loop: CASSKVYDEQYF. DNA for the CDR3: TGTGCCAGCAGCAAAGTATACGACGAGCAGTACTTC.

The chain employs TRBV11-3 and TRBJ1-1, with 7 bases identical to TRBD1. The CDR3 has 13 residues. Looked up from germline, CDR1 is SGHNT and CDR2 is YENEEA. V shed 5 bases, J shed 7 bases, and the junction held 7 bases outside the gene matches. CDR3 region: CASSTQGSSEAFF. As DNA, the CDR3 is TGTGCCAGCAGCACACAGGGGAGCAGTGAAGCTTTCTTT.

This chain links TRBV6-2 or TRBV6-3 with TRBJ1-1; no definite D call. The CDR3 is 15 amino acids. V was shortened by 2 bases and J by 1 base, with 11 bases between the two germline ends. Germline loops: CDR1 MNHEY, CDR2 SVGEGT. Written as DNA, the CDR3 is TGTGCCAGCAGTTACCACGGACGTTCGAACACTGAAGCTTTCTTT. This codes for CASSYHGRSNTEAFF.

In this sample, this clonotype turned up many times. The rearrangement links TRBV6-5 to TRBJ1-2; a possible D gene is TRBD1 (6 bases). The CDR3 has 13 amino acids. Germline values: CDR1 MNHEY, CDR2 SVGAGI. V gave up 3 bases and J gave up 7 bases, with 12 bases separating them. The CDR3 coding sequence is TGTGCCAGCAGTTATGGGGGGGCTGTTGGCTACACCTTC. Its translation: CASSYGGAVGYTF.

This clonotype has more than one count but fewer than ten. The V call is TRBV12-3 or TRBV12-4, the J call TRBJ2-6; D not resolved. With 0 bases removed from V and 0 bases from J, the gap between germline ends came to 15 bases. CDR3 length: 19 residues. Here the CDR3 DNA reads TGTGCCAGCAGTTTAGCGCCTGGCAGGACGATCTCTGGGGCCAACGTCCTGACTTTC. Protein sequence: CASSLAPGRTISGANVLTF.

This clonotype was observed many times. The rearrangement uses TRBV6-5 and TRBJ1-1, with D unclear. V was clipped by 2 bases and J by 0 bases, with 7 bases between them. This CDR3 has 14 amino acids. The germline CDR1 and CDR2 sequences are MNHEY and SVGAGI. The CDR3 sequence: CASSYTAVNTEAFF. The CDR3 region has the DNA TGTGCCAGCAGTTACACGGCGGTGAACACTGAAGCTTTCTTT.

This clonotype was counted ten times or more. The V call is TRBV27, the J call TRBJ1-1, with D possibly matching TRBD1 (5 bases). The CDR3 consists of 16 residues. The germline gives CDR1 MNHEY, CDR2 SMNVEV (reference sequence). Trimming shortened V by 3 bases and J by 1 base, and 15 bases separated the two germline ends. CDR3 in amino acids: CASSFMRVRGNTEAFF. The DNA of the CDR3 is TGTGCCAGCAGTTTTATGAGGGTAAGGGGGAACACTGAAGCTTTCTTT.

This clonotype appeared many times. The V and J genes are TRBV5-1 and TRBJ2-7, with a tentative D call TRBD1 (6 bases). V lost 0 bases and J lost 5, with 15 bases in between. This CDR3 has 15 amino acids. Germline CDR1 and CDR2: SGHRS and YFSETQ. The CDR3 region has the DNA TGCGCCAGCAGCTTGGATACAGGGAGAGGGAACGAGCAGTACTTC. Translating it yields CASSLDTGRGNEQYF.

The chain is built from TRBV11-2 and TRBJ1-2, with a tentative D call TRBD1 (5 bases). Deletions cut 0 bases from V and 4 bases from J, with 18 bases between. Germline lookup yields CDR1 SGHAT and CDR2 FQNNGV. This CDR3 is built from 17 residues. The CDR3 DNA reads TGTGCCAGCAGCTTAGAACTGGGGGGTTTGATGTCCTATGGCTACACCTTC. Protein: CASSLELGGLMSYGYTF.

This clonotype was detected only a few times. V and J are TRBV7-2 and TRBJ2-5; perhaps D is TRBD1 or TRBD2 (5 bases each). V was clipped by 5 bases and J by 2 bases, with 15 bases between them. The CDR3 has 15 residues. CDR1 and CDR2 from the germline V gene are SGHTA and FQGNSA. This CDR3 reads CASSPTPGRQETQYF. The CDR3 DNA is TGTGCCAGCAGCCCTACCCCGGGACGGCAAGAGACCCAGTACTTC.

This rearrangement joins TRBV20-1 to TRBJ1-1; no reliable D call. V was pared by 7 bases and J by 5 bases, with 20 bases between. This CDR3 is 14 amino acids long. Germline values: CDR1 DFQATT, CDR2 SNEGSKA (reference sequence). For the CDR3, the DNA is TGCAGTGGCCCGGCGAAGTTACTGGGGACTGAAGCTTTCTTT. It is translated as CSGPAKLLGTEAFF.

This clonotype came up many times. This sequence joins TRBV5-1 and TRBJ1-6; no definite D call. Trimming stripped 0 bases from V and 9 bases from J, with 10 bases between. This CDR3 is 14 amino acids long. CDR1 is SGHRS, CDR2 YFSETQ, per germline. The CDR3 coding sequence is TGCGCCAGCAGCTTGGATGCAGAAGGTTCACCCCTCCACTTT. This translates into CASSLDAEGSPLHF.

Many counts were recorded for this clonotype. The V and J genes are TRBV6-1 and TRBJ2-7; 7 bases agree with TRBD2. V lost 1 base to trimming and J lost 2 bases; unmatched junction nucleotides: 5. In germline, CDR1 is MNHNS, CDR2 SASEGT. This CDR3 contains 15 residues. For the CDR3, the DNA is TGTGCCAGCAGTGAAGATCCAGCGGGGACCTACGAGCAGTACTTC. It codes for CASSEDPAGTYEQYF.